This TCR beta chain was retrieved from a study of cytomegalovirus exposure and HLA in healthy donors. Study-wide findings and caveats: Most subjects had HLA-A and HLA-B alleles reportedly predicted accurately by TCR beta sequences. Productive status was seen about 90% or about 30% of the time for most TCR beta V segments in an earlier analysis. An assumption of roughly uniform sequencing depth across donors underlay the presence/absence analyses.

The CDR3 consists of 17 residues. Germline lookup yields CDR1 MNHEY and CDR2 SMNVEV (reference sequence). V trimming: 5 bases; J trimming: 4 bases; junction bases outside the gene matches: 16. A remark on this clone: What it binds is unknown.

A multiplex PCR was run with 60 Vbeta primers and 13 Jbeta primers. In the study's own analysis: An analysis that came later counted roughly 87 million unique TCR beta chains, approximately 10 million shared. Profiling relied on immunoSEQ multiplex PCR, and the TCRdb table lists in-frame clones only, not all of them. D and trimming were read from the DNA, whereas the V and J calls and clone size are those reported in that table. The sample includes 130,000 to 150,000 clones, roughly three quarters seen only once; the top ten take 2.5% to 3.5%. The chain links TRBV27 to TRBJ1-2; 7 bases fit TRBD1. This clonotype was obtained from a female donor in good health and CMV-seronegative. Sequencing was performed on PBMCs. The CDR3 nucleotides read TGTGCCAGCAGTACCCACAGGGGTCGTTACCCTAGCTATGGCTACACCTTC. Protein sequence: CASSTHRGRYPSYGYTF.